The 21 T cell receptor beta chains below were found in one sample sequenced in a study of cytomegalovirus exposure and HLA in healthy donors. The PCR was carried out with 60 Vbeta primers and 13 Jbeta primers. Sequencing was performed with immunoSEQ multiplex PCR; in TCRdb, only in-frame clones are kept and a portion is missing. Among about 130,000 clones listed, around 80% were seen once. Material: PBMCs. The receptor set was obtained from a man aged 40-49 years in good health and CMV-seropositive.

This chain connects TRBV5-1 to TRBJ1-1; D remains unclear. The germline V gene encodes CDR1 SGHRS and CDR2 YFSETQ. The V gene lost 7 bases and the J gene lost 0 bases, with 13 bases spanning the gap. This CDR3 has 14 residues. The CDR3 nucleotides read TGCGCCAGCTCCGTCGGGGTGATGAACACTGAAGCTTTCTTT. It is translated as CASSVGVMNTEAFF.

The chain combines TRBV25-1 with TRBJ1-1; D not resolved. V was clipped by 6 bases and J by 1 base, with 3 bases between them. The germline V gene has CDR1 MGHDK and CDR2 SYGVNS. The CDR3 is made up of 11 amino acids. CDR3 coding DNA: TGTGCCAGCAGCCAGAACACTGAAGCTTTCTTT. Translated, it gives CASSQNTEAFF.

In DNA, the CDR3 is TGTGCCAGCAGCTTAGTCTGGGAGAGCTACGAGCAGTACTTC. Protein: CASSLVWESYEQYF. The genes are TRBV11-2 and TRBJ2-7, with D possibly TRBD2 on 5 matching bases. CDR1 is SGHAT and CDR2 is FQNNGV in the germline V gene. Deletions cut 1 base from V and 3 bases from J, with 10 bases between. This CDR3 contains 14 residues.

V and J are TRBV2 and TRBJ1-1; D remains unclear. CDR3 length: 11 residues. CDR1 is SNHLY and CDR2 is FYNNEI in the germline V gene. Trimming left V 7 bases short and J 5 bases short, with 8 bases between. In DNA, the CDR3 is TGTGCCAGCATTGGGCAAACTGAAGCTTTCTTT. This codes for CASIGQTEAFF.

The chain recombines TRBV5-1 with TRBJ2-1; possible D gene TRBD2, 6 bases. Between the trimmed V and J ends, which lost 3 bases and 8 bases, there was a span of 18 bases. Looked up from germline, CDR1 is SGHRS and CDR2 is YFSETQ. The CDR3 is made up of 15 amino acids. Written as DNA, the CDR3 is TGCGCCAGCAGCTCATCCGGGACTCGGATTGATGAGCAGTTCTTC. Translating gives CASSSSGTRIDEQFF.

The chain combines TRBV29-1 with TRBJ2-7; 8 bases map to TRBD1. The germline gives CDR1 SQVTM, CDR2 ANQGSEA. The CDR3 sequence is 14 residues long. V gave up 0 bases and J gave up 5 bases; unmatched junction bases: 6. The CDR3 DNA follows: TGCAGCGTTGAAGATAGGACAGGGAACAACGAGCAGTACTTC. Amino acid sequence: CSVEDRTGNNEQYF.

The chain links TRBV19 to TRBJ1-5, with D unresolved. Between the trimmed V and J ends, which lost 1 base and 2 bases, there was a span of 12 bases. Germline CDR1 and CDR2: LNHDA and SQIVND (reference sequence). This CDR3 spans 16 amino acids. This CDR3 is CASSIAGLYGNQPQHF. CDR3 in DNA: TGTGCCAGTAGTATAGCGGGATTATACGGCAATCAGCCCCAGCATTTT.

The genes are TRBV18 and TRBJ2-1; 8 nucleotides align to TRBD1. V was pared by 5 bases and J by 3 bases, with 0 bases of the junction left unmatched. The germline V gene has CDR1 KGHSH and CDR2 LQKENI. CDR3 length: 13 amino acids. The CDR3 sequence is CASSDRGYNEQFF. DNA of the CDR3: TGTGCCAGCTCAGACAGGGGCTACAATGAGCAGTTCTTC.

The genes are TRBV23-1 and TRBJ2-7; 7 nucleotides agree with TRBD1. TRBV23-1 is flagged as an ORF with uncertain function. This CDR3 region has 16 residues. V gave up 2 bases and J gave up 3 bases; unmatched junction bases: 10. This CDR3 is CASSQGDSLNYYEQYF. The CDR3 bases are TGCGCCAGCAGTCAAGGGGACAGCTTAAATTACTACGAGCAGTACTTC.

V usage is TRBV29-1 and J usage is TRBJ2-7; D call uncertain. From germline, CDR1 is SQVTM and CDR2 ANQGSEA. This CDR3 is built from 15 residues. V was pared by 5 bases and J by 0 bases, with 17 bases between. In nucleotides, the CDR3 is TGCAGCGTTTTTTTCCAAAGATCTAGCTCCTACGAGCAGTACTTC. Amino acid sequence: CSVFFQRSSSYEQYF.

The genes are TRBV7-8 and TRBJ1-1; D gene unclear. There are 15 residues in the CDR3. Between the trimmed V and J ends, which lost 1 base and 1 base, there was a span of 10 bases. Germline loops: CDR1 SGHVS, CDR2 FQNEAQ. DNA for the CDR3: TGTGCCAGCAGCTTAGTGGGCCGGCAGAACACTGAAGCTTTCTTT. This encodes CASSLVGRQNTEAFF.

CDR3 DNA: TGCGCCAGCAGCTTGGTCGGTCAAAATGAGCAGTTCTTC. It translates to CASSLVGQNEQFF. The genes are TRBV5-1 and TRBJ2-1; D remains ambiguous. The CDR3 is 13 residues long. Trimming shortened V by 0 bases and J by 7 bases, and 8 bases separated the two germline ends. CDR1 is SGHRS and CDR2 is YFSETQ in the germline V gene. The variable domain in full, with the rest retrieved from reference TRBV5-1 and TRBJ2-1, is KAGVTQTPRYLIKTRGQQVTLSCSPISGHRSVSWYQQTPGQGLQFLFEYFSETQRNKGNFPGRFSGRQFSNSRSEMNVSTLELGDSALYLCASSLVGQNEQFFGPGTRLTVL.

This chain joins TRBV6-1 and TRBJ2-3, with 9 bases identical to TRBD1. The CDR3 is made up of 17 amino acids. Germline V gene data show CDR1 as MNHNS and CDR2 as SASEGT. V was clipped by 4 bases and J by 4 bases; unmatched bases: 12. CDR3 residues: CASSGSPGQGWADTQYF. CDR3 coding DNA: TGTGCCAGCAGTGGATCACCGGGACAGGGATGGGCAGATACGCAGTATTTT.

The chain recombines TRBV5-1 with TRBJ2-6; D may be TRBD2 (5 bases). V lost 0 bases and J lost 2, with 15 bases in between. The CDR3 is 18 amino acids. Germline V gives CDR1 SGHRS, CDR2 YFSETQ. The CDR3, as DNA: TGCGCCAGCAGCTTGGCTTCCGGGGAAGCTCCTGGGGCCAACGTCCTGACTTTC. Protein: CASSLASGEAPGANVLTF.

The chain couples TRBV18 to TRBJ1-2, with D possibly matching TRBD1 (6 bases). The CDR3 sequence is 14 residues long. Trimming removed 6 bases from V and 4 bases from J, with 15 bases in between. Per germline, CDR1 KGHSH and CDR2 LQKENI. This CDR3 is CASSPLQGLYGYTF. CDR3 in DNA: TGTGCCAGCTCGCCCTTACAGGGCCTCTATGGCTACACCTTC.

This clone was detected only once. This chain connects TRBV11-2 to TRBJ2-1; D might be TRBD2 (6 bases). The V gene lost 1 base and the J gene lost 3 bases, with 10 bases spanning the gap. The CDR3 runs to 15 residues. Looked up from germline, CDR1 is SGHAT and CDR2 is FQNNGV. The CDR3 DNA reads TGTGCCAGCAGCTTAGTGGGGACTCTCTACAATGAGCAGTTCTTC. Translating it yields CASSLVGTLYNEQFF.

The chain is built from TRBV7-6 and TRBJ2-7; 7 nucleotides align to TRBD1. The V segment lost 0 bases and the J segment 1 base; nucleotides outside the gene matches: 6. Germline CDR1 and CDR2: SGHVS and FNYEAQ. The CDR3 consists of 16 residues. The CDR3 region has the DNA TGTGCCAGCAGCTTAGCCGGGACAGCAATATCCTACGAGCAGTACTTC. Translated: CASSLAGTAISYEQYF.

This clone was seen a handful of times. The chain combines TRBV7-9 with TRBJ2-5; 8 bases fit TRBD1. The CDR3 is 15 residues long. Losses at the gene ends were 3 bases for V and 5 bases for J; bases not matched to a gene: 8. Germline CDR1 reads SEHNR; CDR2 reads FQNEAQ (reference sequence). CDR3 coding DNA: TGTGCCAGCAGCTTGGGGGATGGACAGGGCGAGACCCAGTACTTC. The encoded protein is CASSLGDGQGETQYF.

The rearrangement links TRBV7-9 to TRBJ2-2; D unresolved. Trimming stripped 1 base from V and 8 bases from J, with 5 bases between. CDR1 is SEHNR and CDR2 is FQNEAQ in the germline V gene (reference sequence). There are 12 residues in the CDR3. The CDR3 DNA follows: TGTGCCAGCAGCTTAGTTCTGGGGGAGCTGTTTTTT. Translating it yields CASSLVLGELFF.

V is TRBV7-9 and J is TRBJ1-1; the D gene is possibly TRBD1 (5 bases). The length of the CDR3 is 13 residues. The V gene lost 5 bases and the J gene lost 5 bases, with 12 bases spanning the gap. CDR1 and CDR2 from the germline V gene are SEHNR and FQNEAQ (reference sequence). The CDR3 DNA reads as TGTGCCAGCAGCCCACAGGTGGGTACTGAAGCTTTCTTT. Protein product: CASSPQVGTEAFF.

This chain joins TRBV7-8 and TRBJ2-1, with D perhaps matching TRBD2 (5 bases). V was clipped by 3 bases and J by 1 base, with 10 bases between them. Germline V CDR1 and CDR2: SGHVS, FQNEAQ. The CDR3 length is 15 residues. CDR3 DNA: TGTGCCAGCAGCTTTAGTCCGGGATCCTACAATGAGCAGTTCTTC. Its translation is CASSFSPGSYNEQFF.